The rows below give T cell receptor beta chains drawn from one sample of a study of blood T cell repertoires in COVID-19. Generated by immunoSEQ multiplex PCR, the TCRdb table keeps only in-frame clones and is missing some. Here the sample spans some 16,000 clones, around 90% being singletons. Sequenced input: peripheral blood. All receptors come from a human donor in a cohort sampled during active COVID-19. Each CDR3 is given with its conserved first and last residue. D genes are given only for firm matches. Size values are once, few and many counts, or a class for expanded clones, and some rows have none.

CDR3 protein: CASSLWTGPTQNNEQFF; CDR3 DNA: TGTGCCAGCAGCTTGTGGACAGGGCCCACACAAAACAATGAGCAGTTCTTC; D gene: TRBD1; J gene: TRBJ2-1; clone size: NA; V gene: TRBV5-8
CDR3 protein: CASSHGGTQNTEAFF; CDR3 DNA: TGTGCCAGCAGTCATGGAGGAACCCAGAACACTGAAGCTTTCTTT; D gene: NA; J gene: TRBJ1-1; clone size: NA; V gene: TRBV27
CDR3 protein: CASSPSTGGVYGYTF; CDR3 DNA: TGCGCCAGCAGCCCTTCGACAGGGGGGGTCTATGGCTACACCTTC; D gene: TRBD1; J gene: TRBJ1-2; clone size: NA; V gene: TRBV4-3
CDR3 protein: CASGRTTNTGELFF; CDR3 DNA: TGTGCCAGCGGCAGGACAACGAACACCGGGGAGCTGTTTTTT; D gene: NA; J gene: TRBJ2-2; clone size: once; V gene: TRBV6-5
CDR3 protein: CASSSSSGAGYGYTF; CDR3 DNA: TGTGCCAGCAGCTCCAGCTCAGGGGCCGGCTATGGCTACACCTTC; D gene: NA; J gene: TRBJ1-2; clone size: NA; V gene: TRBV7-2
CDR3 protein: CATSAVAGGQQFF; CDR3 DNA: TGTGCCACCAGTGCGGTAGCGGGGGGGCAGCAGTTCTTC; D gene: TRBD2; J gene: TRBJ2-1; clone size: NA; V gene: TRBV24-1
CDR3 protein: CATSESPRGGGMEKLFF; CDR3 DNA: TGTGCCACCAGTGAGTCCCCGCGGGGAGGGGGAATGGAAAAACTGTTTTTT; D gene: NA; J gene: TRBJ1-4; clone size: NA; V gene: TRBV24-1
CDR3 protein: CASSYSGGFNTGELFF; CDR3 DNA: TGTGCCAGCAGTTACTCGGGGGGGTTTAACACCGGGGAGCTGTTTTTT; D gene: TRBD2; J gene: TRBJ2-2; clone size: NA; V gene: TRBV6-6
CDR3 protein: CASLLGGENTGELFF; CDR3 DNA: TGTGCCTCACTCTTAGGGGGGGAGAACACCGGGGAGCTGTTTTTT; D gene: NA; J gene: TRBJ2-2; clone size: NA; V gene: TRBV6-5
CDR3 protein: CASNSWGRANTEAFF; CDR3 DNA: TGTGCCAGCAATTCGTGGGGCCGAGCAAACACTGAAGCTTTCTTT; D gene: NA; J gene: TRBJ1-1; clone size: NA; V gene: TRBV6-6
CDR3 protein: CASRAGTSGARETQYF; CDR3 DNA: TGTGCCAGCAGGGCCGGGACTAGCGGGGCCCGGGAGACCCAGTACTTC; D gene: TRBD2; J gene: TRBJ2-5; clone size: NA; V gene: TRBV5-4
CDR3 protein: CASSLVRGKLTEAFF; CDR3 DNA: TGTGCCAGCAGCTTGGTTCGGGGTAAGCTCACTGAAGCTTTCTTT; D gene: NA; J gene: TRBJ1-1; clone size: NA; V gene: TRBV5-4
CDR3 protein: CASRVFTLGPSPNEQFF; CDR3 DNA: TGTGCCAGCAGAGTCTTTACACTAGGCCCAAGTCCCAATGAGCAGTTCTTC; D gene: NA; J gene: TRBJ2-1; clone size: NA; V gene: TRBV27
CDR3 protein: CASSLPSTDTQYF; CDR3 DNA: TGTGCCAGCAGCTTACCTAGCACAGATACGCAGTATTTT; D gene: NA; J gene: TRBJ2-3; clone size: NA; V gene: TRBV7-2
CDR3 protein: CASSQLVSSTDTQYF; CDR3 DNA: TGCGCCTCATCCCAACTAGTCTCTAGCACAGATACGCAGTATTTT; D gene: NA; J gene: TRBJ2-3; clone size: NA; V gene: TRBV5-1
CDR3 protein: CASSSRQRGTYEQYF; CDR3 DNA: TGTGCCAGCTCATCACGCCAGCGGGGAACCTACGAGCAGTACTTC; D gene: TRBD2; J gene: TRBJ2-7; clone size: NA; V gene: TRBV18
CDR3 protein: CASSGLTRETQYF; CDR3 DNA: TGCGCCAGCAGCGGACTCACGCGAGAGACCCAGTACTTC; D gene: NA; J gene: TRBJ2-5; clone size: NA; V gene: TRBV5-1
CDR3 protein: CASSQRGGEGSYEQYF; CDR3 DNA: TGTGCCAGCAGCCAGAGGGGGGGGGAAGGGTCCTACGAGCAGTACTTC; D gene: NA; J gene: TRBJ2-7; clone size: NA; V gene: TRBV11-3
CDR3 protein: CATLLAGGDTDTQYF; CDR3 DNA: TGTGCCACTCTACTAGCGGGGGGGGACACAGATACGCAGTATTTT; D gene: TRBD2; J gene: TRBJ2-3; clone size: NA; V gene: TRBV15
CDR3 protein: CASSQDRGGHNEQFF; CDR3 DNA: TGCGCCAGCAGCCAAGATCGCGGGGGCCACAATGAGCAGTTCTTC; D gene: NA; J gene: TRBJ2-1; clone size: NA; V gene: TRBV4-1
CDR3 protein: CASSHFDRAYGYTF; CDR3 DNA: TGTGCCAGCAGCCATTTTGACAGGGCCTATGGCTACACCTTC; D gene: TRBD1; J gene: TRBJ1-2; clone size: NA; V gene: TRBV11-2
CDR3 protein: CASTNRGTRETQYF; CDR3 DNA: TGTGCCAGCACCAACAGGGGCACCAGGGAGACCCAGTACTTC; D gene: TRBD1; J gene: TRBJ2-5; clone size: NA; V gene: TRBV25-1
CDR3 protein: CASRSGGPYNEQFF; CDR3 DNA: TGTGCCAGCAGGAGCGGGGGGCCCTACAATGAGCAGTTCTTC; D gene: TRBD2; J gene: TRBJ2-1; clone size: NA; V gene: TRBV6-5
CDR3 protein: CASSLRGGASYEQYF; CDR3 DNA: TGTGCCAGCAGCTTAAGGGGGGGGGCCTCCTACGAGCAGTACTTC; D gene: NA; J gene: TRBJ2-7; clone size: once; V gene: TRBV7-3
CDR3 protein: CASSPQVALNTEAFF; CDR3 DNA: TGTGCCAGTAGCCCTCAAGTGGCTCTGAACACTGAAGCTTTCTTT; D gene: NA; J gene: TRBJ1-1; clone size: NA; V gene: TRBV19
CDR3 protein: CASSFGGPPMNTEAFF; CDR3 DNA: TGCGCCAGCAGCTTCGGGGGACCTCCGATGAACACTGAAGCTTTCTTT; D gene: NA; J gene: TRBJ1-1; clone size: NA; V gene: TRBV5-1
CDR3 protein: CASSLSPVPDQPQHF; CDR3 DNA: TGTGCCAGCAGCTTATCCCCGGTGCCGGATCAGCCCCAGCATTTT; D gene: NA; J gene: TRBJ1-5; clone size: NA; V gene: TRBV13
CDR3 protein: CASSFRTGPGANVLTF; CDR3 DNA: TGTGCCAGCAGCTTTCGGACAGGGCCCGGGGCCAACGTCCTGACTTTC; D gene: TRBD1; J gene: TRBJ2-6; clone size: NA; V gene: TRBV11-2
CDR3 protein: CASRGVEKLFF; CDR3 DNA: TGTGCCAGCAGAGGGGTCGAAAAACTGTTTTTT; D gene: NA; J gene: TRBJ1-4; clone size: once; V gene: TRBV28
CDR3 protein: CASNLDRVNTEAFF; CDR3 DNA: TGTGCCAGCAATCTTGACAGGGTGAACACTGAAGCTTTCTTT; D gene: TRBD1; J gene: TRBJ1-1; clone size: NA; V gene: TRBV6-6
CDR3 protein: CASSYSPGLNTEAFF; CDR3 DNA: TGTGCCAGCAGTTACTCGCCAGGGCTGAACACTGAAGCTTTCTTT; D gene: NA; J gene: TRBJ1-1; clone size: NA; V gene: TRBV6-2/TRBV6-3
CDR3 protein: CASSQEHRTNYGYTF; CDR3 DNA: TGCGCCAGCAGCCAAGAGCACAGAACTAACTATGGCTACACCTTC; D gene: NA; J gene: TRBJ1-2; clone size: NA; V gene: TRBV4-1
CDR3 protein: CASSQVLGGFYEQYF; CDR3 DNA: TGCGCCAGCAGCCAAGTGTTAGGGGGTTTCTACGAGCAGTACTTC; D gene: NA; J gene: TRBJ2-7; clone size: NA; V gene: TRBV4-3
CDR3 protein: CASSSGREQYF; CDR3 DNA: TGTGCCAGCAGTTCAGGGCGAGAGCAGTACTTC; D gene: NA; J gene: TRBJ2-7; clone size: few; V gene: TRBV12-3/TRBV12-4
CDR3 protein: CASSTHITSAGMDEQFF; CDR3 DNA: TGTGCCAGTAGTACACACATCACTAGCGCTGGTATGGATGAGCAGTTCTTC; D gene: TRBD2; J gene: TRBJ2-1; clone size: NA; V gene: TRBV19
CDR3 protein: CASSKTLVNTGELFF; CDR3 DNA: TGTGCCAGCAGTAAAACTCTAGTAAACACCGGGGAGCTGTTTTTT; D gene: NA; J gene: TRBJ2-2; clone size: NA; V gene: TRBV6-5
CDR3 protein: CASSLSASVWRNTGELFF; CDR3 DNA: TGCGCCAGCAGCTTGTCCGCCAGCGTGTGGAGGAACACCGGGGAGCTGTTTTTT; D gene: NA; J gene: TRBJ2-2; clone size: NA; V gene: TRBV5-1
CDR3 protein: CASSRFLGQGQTNEKLFF; CDR3 DNA: TGTGCCAGCAGCCGGTTCCTGGGACAGGGACAAACTAATGAAAAACTGTTTTTT; D gene: TRBD1; J gene: TRBJ1-4; clone size: few; V gene: TRBV5-6
CDR3 protein: CASNVGLGSIVQYF; CDR3 DNA: TGTGCCAGCAATGTCGGACTAGGCTCCATCGTCCAGTACTTC; D gene: TRBD2; J gene: TRBJ2-5; clone size: NA; V gene: TRBV6-5
CDR3 protein: CASRPGGRNGELFF; CDR3 DNA: TGTGCCAGCAGGCCGGGGGGGCGTAACGGGGAGCTGTTTTTT; D gene: TRBD2; J gene: TRBJ2-2; clone size: NA; V gene: TRBV6-5
CDR3 protein: CASSLGTSGVSEQFF; CDR3 DNA: TGTGCCAGCAGCTTAGGGACTAGCGGGGTCAGTGAGCAGTTCTTC; D gene: TRBD2; J gene: TRBJ2-1; clone size: NA; V gene: TRBV13
CDR3 protein: CASSLTGGPTDTQYF; CDR3 DNA: TGTGCCAGCAGCTTAACGGGGGGGCCCACAGATACGCAGTATTTT; D gene: TRBD2; J gene: TRBJ2-3; clone size: NA; V gene: TRBV7-2
CDR3 protein: CASSLQGFDTQYF; CDR3 DNA: TGTGCCAGCAGCTTACAGGGGTTCGATACGCAGTATTTT; D gene: NA; J gene: TRBJ2-3; clone size: NA; V gene: TRBV11-2
CDR3 protein: CATSGRGSGSDEQFF; CDR3 DNA: TGTGCCACCAGTGGGAGGGGCTCCGGGTCCGATGAGCAGTTCTTC; D gene: NA; J gene: TRBJ2-1; clone size: NA; V gene: TRBV24-1
CDR3 protein: CAISDSWRDNQPQHF; CDR3 DNA: TGTGCCATCAGTGACAGTTGGAGGGACAATCAGCCCCAGCATTTT; D gene: NA; J gene: TRBJ1-5; clone size: NA; V gene: TRBV10-3
CDR3 protein: CASSLVLQRSYNEQFF; CDR3 DNA: TGCGCCAGCAGCTTGGTTTTACAGCGGTCCTACAATGAGCAGTTCTTC; D gene: NA; J gene: TRBJ2-1; clone size: NA; V gene: TRBV5-1
CDR3 protein: CASSSTQGAAETQYF; CDR3 DNA: TGTGCCAGCAGCTCCACCCAGGGGGCTGCAGAGACCCAGTACTTC; D gene: TRBD1; J gene: TRBJ2-5; clone size: NA; V gene: TRBV7-9
CDR3 protein: CASSPTGSYGQYF; CDR3 DNA: TGCGCCAGCAGCCCGACAGGCAGCTACGGACAGTACTTC; D gene: NA; J gene: TRBJ2-7; clone size: NA; V gene: TRBV10-1
CDR3 protein: CSASLQRGVNEQFF; CDR3 DNA: TGCAGTGCTAGTCTCCAGCGGGGGGTCAATGAGCAGTTCTTC; D gene: TRBD2; J gene: TRBJ2-1; clone size: NA; V gene: TRBV20-1
CDR3 protein: CASSLTGGNYGYTF; CDR3 DNA: TGTGCCAGTAGTCTGACAGGGGGTAACTATGGCTACACCTTC; D gene: TRBD1; J gene: TRBJ1-2; clone size: NA; V gene: TRBV19
CDR3 protein: CASSMGQAYGYTF; CDR3 DNA: TGTGCCAGTAGCATGGGACAGGCTTATGGCTACACCTTC; D gene: TRBD1; J gene: TRBJ1-2; clone size: NA; V gene: TRBV19
CDR3 protein: CASSLRTDSGNTIYF; CDR3 DNA: TGTGCCAGCAGCCTTAGGACAGACTCTGGAAACACCATATATTTT; D gene: NA; J gene: TRBJ1-3; clone size: few; V gene: TRBV4-2
CDR3 protein: CATSSVGPEQYF; CDR3 DNA: TGTGCCACCAGCAGTGTGGGCCCGGAGCAGTACTTC; D gene: NA; J gene: TRBJ2-7; clone size: NA; V gene: TRBV15
CDR3 protein: CASSLQTYQPQHF; CDR3 DNA: TGTGCCAGCAGTCTGCAGACTTATCAGCCCCAGCATTTT; D gene: NA; J gene: TRBJ1-5; clone size: NA; V gene: TRBV6-2/TRBV6-3
CDR3 protein: CASSRIQGAGTEAFF; CDR3 DNA: TGTGCCAGCAGCCGTATTCAGGGGGCGGGCACTGAAGCTTTCTTT; D gene: TRBD1; J gene: TRBJ1-1; clone size: NA; V gene: TRBV3-1/TRBV3-2
CDR3 protein: CASSYRTGGYGYTF; CDR3 DNA: TGTGCCAGCAGTTACCGTACAGGGGGCTATGGCTACACCTTC; D gene: TRBD1; J gene: TRBJ1-2; clone size: few; V gene: TRBV6-5